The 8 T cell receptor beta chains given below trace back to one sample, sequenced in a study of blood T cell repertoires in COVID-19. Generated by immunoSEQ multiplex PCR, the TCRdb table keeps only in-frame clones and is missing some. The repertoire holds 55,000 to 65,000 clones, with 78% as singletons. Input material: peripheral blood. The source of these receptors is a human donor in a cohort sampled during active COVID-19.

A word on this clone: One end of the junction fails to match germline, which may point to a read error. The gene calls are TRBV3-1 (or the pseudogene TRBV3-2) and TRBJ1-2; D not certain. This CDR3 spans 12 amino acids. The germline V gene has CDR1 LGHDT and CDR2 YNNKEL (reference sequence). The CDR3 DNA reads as TGTGCCAGCAGCGCCCCTGGACTGTACTATATCTTC. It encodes CASSAPGLYYIF.

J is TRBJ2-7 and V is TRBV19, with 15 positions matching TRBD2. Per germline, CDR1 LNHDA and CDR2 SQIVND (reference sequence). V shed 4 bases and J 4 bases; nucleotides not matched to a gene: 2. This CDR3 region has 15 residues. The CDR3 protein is CASSRTSGGAYEQYF. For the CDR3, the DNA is TGTGCCAGTAGTAGGACTAGCGGGGGGGCGTACGAGCAGTACTTC.

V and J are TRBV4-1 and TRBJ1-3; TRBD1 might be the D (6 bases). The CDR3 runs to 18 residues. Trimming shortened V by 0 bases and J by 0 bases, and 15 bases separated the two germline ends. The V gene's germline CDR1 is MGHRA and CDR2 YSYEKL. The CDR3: CASSQDGTGLISGNTIYF. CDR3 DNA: TGCGCCAGCAGCCAAGATGGTACAGGGCTTATCTCTGGAAACACCATATATTTT.

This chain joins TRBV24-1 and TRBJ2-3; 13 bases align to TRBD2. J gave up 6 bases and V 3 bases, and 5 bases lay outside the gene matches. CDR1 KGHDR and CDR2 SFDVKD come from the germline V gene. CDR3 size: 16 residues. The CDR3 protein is CATSDATSGRSDTQYF. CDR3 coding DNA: TGTGCCACCAGTGATGCGACTAGCGGGAGGAGCGATACGCAGTATTTT.

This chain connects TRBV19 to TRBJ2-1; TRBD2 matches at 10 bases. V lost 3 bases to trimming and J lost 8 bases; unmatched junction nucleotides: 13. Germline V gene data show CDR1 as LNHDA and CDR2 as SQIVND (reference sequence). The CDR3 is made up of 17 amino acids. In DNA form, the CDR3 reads TGTGCCAGTAGTATTAAACTAGCGGGGCCATCTTACTATGAGCAGTTCTTC. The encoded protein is CASSIKLAGPSYYEQFF.

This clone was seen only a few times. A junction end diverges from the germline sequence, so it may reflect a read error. The CDR3 here is CASSQGDSTFDF. The CDR3 coding sequence is TGTGCCAGCAGCCAAGGGGACTCCACGTTCGACTTC. The chain is built from TRBV3-1 (or the pseudogene TRBV3-2) and TRBJ2-7; the D gene is possibly TRBD2 (6 bases). The CDR3 extends over 12 amino acids. The V gene's germline CDR1 is LGHDT and CDR2 YNNKEL (reference sequence).

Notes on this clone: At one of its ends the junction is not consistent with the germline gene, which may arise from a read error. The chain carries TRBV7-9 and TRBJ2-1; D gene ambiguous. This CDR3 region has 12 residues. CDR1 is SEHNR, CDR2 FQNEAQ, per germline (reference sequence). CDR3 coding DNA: TGTGCCAGCAGCTTAGCTAGTTCTGAGGAGTTCTTC. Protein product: CASSLASSEEFF. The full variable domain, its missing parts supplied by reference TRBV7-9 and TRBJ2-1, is DTGVSQNPRHKITKRGQNVTFRCDPISEHNRLYWYRQTLGQGPEFLTYFQNEAQLEKSRLLSDRFSAERPKGSFSTLEIQRTEQGDSAMYLCASSLASSEEFFGPGTRLTVL.

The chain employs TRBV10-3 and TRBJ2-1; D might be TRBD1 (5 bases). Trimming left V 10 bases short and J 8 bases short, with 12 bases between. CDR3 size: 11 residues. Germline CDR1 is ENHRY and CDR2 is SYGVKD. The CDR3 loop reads CATAGNDEQFF. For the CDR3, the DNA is TGTGCCACCGCAGGGAACGATGAGCAGTTCTTC.